These 8 T cell receptor beta chains came from one sample sequenced in a study of cytomegalovirus exposure and HLA in healthy donors. Both 60 Vbeta primers and 13 Jbeta primers went into the PCR. Profiling relied on immunoSEQ multiplex PCR, and the TCRdb table lists in-frame clones only, not all of them. The sample lists 60,000 to 85,000 clones; 75% to 85% were seen once. Sequencing was carried out using PBMCs. Source of these receptors: a man between 70 and 80 years old in good health and CMV-seropositive.

The chain carries TRBV7-9 and TRBJ1-2; D possibly corresponds to TRBD1 (6 bases). The germline V gene encodes CDR1 SEHNR and CDR2 FQNEAQ (reference sequence). V was shortened by 1 base and J by 3 bases, with 6 bases between the two germline ends. This CDR3 region has 13 residues. CDR3 DNA: TGTGCCAGCAGCTTAGGACAGGACTATGGCTACACCTTC. Translating gives CASSLGQDYGYTF.

The J gene is TRBJ2-3, the V gene TRBV7-2; 9 bases fit TRBD2. V lost 5 bases, J lost 2 bases, and 14 bases stayed unmatched. The CDR3 is 18 amino acids. CDR1 is SGHTA, CDR2 FQGNSA, per germline. This CDR3 reads CASSIVGGSGGITDTQYF. CDR3 sequence (DNA): TGTGCCAGCAGCATCGTCGGGGGTAGCGGGGGAATCACAGATACGCAGTATTTT.

This chain joins TRBV28 and TRBJ1-1, with 10 positions matching TRBD1. V gave up 10 bases and J gave up 4 bases; unmatched junction bases: 3. Germline lookup yields CDR1 MDHEN and CDR2 SYDVKM. The CDR3 loop spans 12 amino acids. CDR3 nucleotides: TGTGCCACCAGGACAGGGGGCACTGAAGCTTTCTTT. It encodes CATRTGGTEAFF.

The chain combines TRBV18 with TRBJ2-2; the D gene is possibly TRBD2 (6 bases). This CDR3 region has 14 residues. Deletions cut 1 base from V and 7 bases from J, with 10 bases between. Germline-derived CDR1 and CDR2 are KGHSH and LQKENI. The CDR3 bases are TGTGCCAGCTCACCACGGGAGGCCGGCGGGGAGCTGTTTTTT. Translating it yields CASSPREAGGELFF.

This chain links TRBV28 with TRBJ2-7, with a possible D match to TRBD1 (6 bases). The CDR3 runs to 14 residues. CDR1 and CDR2 from the germline V gene are MDHEN and SYDVKM. Trimming shortened V by 4 bases and J by 2 bases, and 12 bases separated the two germline ends. The CDR3 coding sequence is TGTGCCAGCAGTTCAGGGGACATAACCTACGAGCAGTACTTC. It specifies CASSSGDITYEQYF.

The chain employs TRBV9 and TRBJ2-6, with no clear D. The CDR3 extends over 12 amino acids. Trimming removed 3 bases at V and 5 bases at J, with 3 bases between. The V gene's germline CDR1 is SGDLS and CDR2 YYNGEE. The CDR3 region is CASSGRANVLTF. In DNA, the CDR3 is TGTGCCAGCAGCGGGCGGGCCAACGTCCTGACTTTC.

The chain joins TRBV6-5 to TRBJ2-1; 8 bases map to TRBD2. Germline-derived CDR1 and CDR2 are MNHEY and SVGAGI. CDR3 size: 16 residues. The J segment lost 2 bases and the V segment lost 4 bases, leaving 7 bases of the junction unmatched. CDR3 coding DNA: TGTGCCAGCAGTTCCTCCGGGACTAGAGCCTACAATGAGCAGTTCTTC. This codes for CASSSSGTRAYNEQFF.

The chain employs TRBV7-6 and TRBJ2-7, with D unclear. V dropped 1 base and J dropped 2 bases, with 9 bases sitting between them. CDR3 size: 14 residues. Per germline, CDR1 SGHVS and CDR2 FNYEAQ. CDR3 sequence: CASSLDGSAYEQYF. DNA for the CDR3: TGTGCCAGCAGCTTAGATGGTTCAGCCTACGAGCAGTACTTC.